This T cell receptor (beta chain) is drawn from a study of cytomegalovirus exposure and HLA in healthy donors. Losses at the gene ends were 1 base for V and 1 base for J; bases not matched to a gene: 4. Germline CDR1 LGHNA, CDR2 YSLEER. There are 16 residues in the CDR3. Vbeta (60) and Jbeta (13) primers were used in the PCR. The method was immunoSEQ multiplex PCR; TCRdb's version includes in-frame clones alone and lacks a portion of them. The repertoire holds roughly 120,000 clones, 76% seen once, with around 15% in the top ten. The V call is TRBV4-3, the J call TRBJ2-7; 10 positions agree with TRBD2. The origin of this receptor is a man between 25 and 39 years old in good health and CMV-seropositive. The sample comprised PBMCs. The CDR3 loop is CASSQGSSGGSYEQYF. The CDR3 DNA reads TGCGCCAGCAGCCAAGGATCTAGCGGGGGTTCCTACGAGCAGTACTTC.